The 8 T cell receptor beta chains listed next were all sequenced from one sample in a study of T cells in Graves' hyperthyroidism and ophthalmopathy. Amplification of TCR beta CDR3 regions used RNA as the template. TCR CDR3 underwent first-round RT-PCR with the HTBI primer set. MiXCR, run by TCRdb on the multiplex PCR reads, gives a single entry per CDR3 protein. Of 610,000 or so distinct CDR3 sequences listed, 46% are singletons. Sequenced material: peripheral blood or thyroid tissue (not recorded which). The receptors derive from a woman in her late teens or twenties with Graves' hyperthyroidism.

The chain is built from TRBV12-3 or TRBV12-4 and TRBJ1-1; 7 nucleotides align to TRBD1. This CDR3 is 14 amino acids long. The V segment lost 6 bases and the J segment 3 bases; nucleotides outside the gene matches: 7. CDR3 protein: CASSRGQGDTEAFF. CDR3 in DNA: TGTGCCAGCAGCCGCGGGCAGGGGGACACTGAAGCTTTCTTT.

The gene calls are TRBV4-1 and TRBJ2-5; tentatively, D is TRBD2 (6 bases). The J call is doubtful: the DNA matches TRBJ2-7 better. In germline, CDR1 is MGHRA, CDR2 YSYEKL. CDR3 length: 14 residues. The CDR3 DNA reads as TGCGCCAGCAGCCGGGACCTCGGGGGATACGAGCAGTACTTC. It codes for CASSRDLGGYEQYF.

J is TRBJ2-3 and V is TRBV6-2 or TRBV6-3; D possibly corresponds to TRBD2 (6 bases). The V gene lost 4 bases and the J gene lost 0 bases, with 11 bases spanning the gap. The CDR3 totals 15 residues. Germline loops: CDR1 MNHEY, CDR2 SVGEGT. The CDR3, as DNA: TGTGCCAGCAGTTTGGGTAGCGGAAGCACAGATACGCAGTATTTT. Residues: CASSLGSGSTDTQYF.

The chain links TRBV7-6 to TRBJ1-1, with 8 bases fitting TRBD1. This CDR3 is built from 17 residues. V lost 1 base, J lost 5 bases, and 12 bases stayed unmatched. Germline CDR1 and CDR2: SGHVS and FNYEAQ. The CDR3 loop reads CASSLVSIGTGATEAFF. CDR3 bases: TGTGCCAGCAGCTTAGTCAGTATTGGGACAGGCGCTACTGAAGCTTTCTTT.

The CDR3 DNA is TGCAGTGCCCCCCCATGGGGTAGCGGGAGGAATGAGCAGTACTTC. Protein: CSAPPWGSGRNEQYF. This chain connects TRBV20-1 to TRBJ2-1; 10 bases line up with TRBD2. The end of the DNA is better explained by TRBJ2-7, so the J call may be wrong. Per the germline V gene, CDR1 is DFQATT and CDR2 is SNEGSKA (reference sequence). This CDR3 region has 15 residues.

This clonotype was picked up a small number of times. As DNA, the CDR3 is TGTGCCAGCAGCTTGGAGACCGTTAGCTACGAGCAGTACTTC. Its protein product is CASSLETVSYEQYF. This chain joins TRBV5-6 and TRBJ2-7; unclear D gene. Germline CDR1 is SGHDT and CDR2 is YYEEEE. This CDR3 is built from 14 residues. The V end lost 0 bases, the J end lost 3 bases, and 10 bases lay between the germline ends.

This clonotype was seen at least ten times. The chain combines TRBV14 with TRBJ1-5; D is ambiguous. Trimming stripped 4 bases from V and 7 bases from J, with 5 bases between. CDR1 SGHDN and CDR2 FVKESK come from the germline V gene. This CDR3 region has 11 residues. The CDR3 spells CASSLRQPQHF. CDR3 coding DNA: TGTGCCAGCAGCCTGCGGCAGCCCCAGCATTTT.

The chain is built from TRBV7-9 and TRBJ1-1; D not certain. Trimming removed 4 bases from V and 4 bases from J, with 10 bases in between. CDR1 and CDR2 (germline): SEHNR, FQNEAQ (reference sequence). The CDR3 sequence is 13 residues long. In nucleotides, the CDR3 is TGTGCCAGCAGCTACGAAGGGCCCACTGAAGCTTTCTTT. Its protein product is CASSYEGPTEAFF. The whole variable domain, remainder taken from reference TRBV7-9 and TRBJ1-1, is DTGVSQNPRHKITKRGQNVTFRCDPISEHNRLYWYRQTLGQGPEFLTYFQNEAQLEKSRLLSDRFSAERPKGSFSTLEIQRTEQGDSAMYLCASSYEGPTEAFFGQGTRLTVV.